Listed below are T cell receptor beta chains from one sample, sequenced in a study of blood T cell repertoires in COVID-19. Clones were sequenced by immunoSEQ multiplex PCR, and TCRdb holds only the in-frame ones, with some missing. The sample has about 170,000 clones; 85% to 90% are singletons. The sample comprised peripheral blood. The receptor set was obtained from a woman in her sixties or seventies with COVID-19, enrolled during active disease. Both conserved end residues are part of each CDR3. The D gene is left open where the match is weak. A clone size is listed for some rows: how often the clone was seen (once, few, many), or a class if it is expanded.

D,V,size,J,DNA,CDR3
TRBD2,TRBV18,.,TRBJ2-1,TGTGCCAGCTCACCACCCGGACTAGCGGGAGGGCCAGAGCAGTTCTTC,CASSPPGLAGGPEQFF
.,TRBV6-2/TRBV6-3,.,TRBJ2-7,TGTGCCAGCAGTTGGCGGATAGGGGGAGAGCAGTACTTC,CASSWRIGGEQYF
.,TRBV15,.,TRBJ2-7,TGTGCCACCAGCAGAGACCCAGAGCAGGCCTACGAGCAGTACTTC,CATSRDPEQAYEQYF
TRBD2,TRBV7-2,.,TRBJ2-3,TGTGCCAGCAGCTTAGTGGCGGGAGGTAATCCGGATACGCAGTATTTT,CASSLVAGGNPDTQYF
.,TRBV3-1/TRBV3-2,.,TRBJ2-7,TGTGCCAGCAGCCAAGGGTCTAGCCGCTACTACGAGCAGTACTTC,CASSQGSSRYYEQYF
.,TRBV7-3,.,TRBJ2-4,TGTGCCAGCAGCTTAACCCACGGTGGTTACATTCAGTACTTC,CASSLTHGGYIQYF
.,TRBV18,.,TRBJ2-4,TGTGCCAGCTCACCTCAGGGACTGGCGGCCAAAAACATTCAGTACTTC,CASSPQGLAAKNIQYF
TRBD2,TRBV15,.,TRBJ2-3,TGTGCCACCAGCGGGGGGACTAGCGCAGATACGCAGTATTTT,CATSGGTSADTQYF
.,TRBV19,.,TRBJ1-1,TGTGCCAGTAGCCCTTCGACAGCGAACACTGAAGCTTTCTTT,CASSPSTANTEAFF
.,TRBV7-9,.,TRBJ1-4,TGTGCCAGCAGCCCCCACGGGGTGGGGAGTGAAAAACTGTTTTTT,CASSPHGVGSEKLFF
TRBD1,TRBV6-5,once,TRBJ2-7,TGTGCCAGCAGGCAGACAGGGGGGAGCTACGAGCAGTACTTC,CASRQTGGSYEQYF
.,TRBV4-1,once,TRBJ1-1,TGCGCCAGCAGCCTGATTTGGCAGGGGTTGACTGAAGCTTTCTTT,CASSLIWQGLTEAFF
TRBD2,TRBV11-3,.,TRBJ2-1,TGTGCCAGCAGCTATCTAGCGGGAGGGCTTGAGCAGTTCTTC,CASSYLAGGLEQFF
.,TRBV12-3/TRBV12-4,.,TRBJ2-1,TGTGCCAGCAGTTCGCCGGGGGAGCAGTTCTTC,CASSSPGEQFF
.,TRBV6-5,.,TRBJ1-5,TGTGCCAGCAGAGAGGGACTTAGCAATCAGCCCCAGCATTTT,CASREGLSNQPQHF
.,TRBV12-3/TRBV12-4,.,TRBJ1-5,TGTGCCAGCAGTTTAAGGGGCCATCAGCCCCAGCATTTT,CASSLRGHQPQHF
TRBD1,TRBV11-2,.,TRBJ2-1,TGTGCCAGCAGCCGGTTCGGGACAGATTACAATGAGCAGTTCTTC,CASSRFGTDYNEQFF
TRBD1,TRBV28,.,TRBJ1-6,TGTGCCAGCAGCCGACCGGACAGGCCCTCACCCCTCCACTTT,CASSRPDRPSPLHF
TRBD1,TRBV19,.,TRBJ2-1,TGTGCCAGTAGTACTCCAGACAGGGGGGTCTACAATGAGCAGTTCTTC,CASSTPDRGVYNEQFF
.,TRBV5-4,.,TRBJ1-2,TGTGCCAGCAGCTTGGACAGGGACTATGGCTACACCTTC,CASSLDRDYGYTF
TRBD2,TRBV6-2/TRBV6-3,.,TRBJ2-1,TGTGCCAGCAGCGGGACTAGCGGAAAGCAGTTCTTC,CASSGTSGKQFF
TRBD2,TRBV9,.,TRBJ2-7,TGTGCCAGCAGCGTAGCCCCGACTAGCGGGAGCTTGTACGAGCAGTACTTC,CASSVAPTSGSLYEQYF
.,TRBV6-2/TRBV6-3,.,TRBJ2-1,TGTGCCAGCAGTGACGGGACAAAAGGCAACAATGAGCAGTTCTTC,CASSDGTKGNNEQFF
.,TRBV4-1,.,TRBJ1-4,TGCGCCAGCAGCCAAGGAGGTCTGTTAAATGAAAAACTGTTTTTT,CASSQGGLLNEKLFF
.,TRBV3-1/TRBV3-2,few,TRBJ1-5,TGTGCCAGCAGCCCCGGAGGGACTGGCAATCAGCCCCAGCATTTT,CASSPGGTGNQPQHF
TRBD1,TRBV7-2,.,TRBJ1-2,TGTGCCAGCAGCTTAGGGGACAGGGGGTTCTATGGCTACACCTTC,CASSLGDRGFYGYTF
TRBD1,TRBV6-2/TRBV6-3,.,TRBJ1-2,TGTGCCAGCAGTTCGGGACAGCTTAACTATGGCTACACCTTC,CASSSGQLNYGYTF
.,TRBV7-7,.,TRBJ2-5,TGTGCTAGCAGCTTAGGTTTAGCCTCCCAAGAGACCCAGTACTTC,CASSLGLASQETQYF
.,TRBV7-2,.,TRBJ2-2,TGTGCCAGCAGCTTACAGGGGAAGGACACCGGGGAGCTGTTTTTT,CASSLQGKDTGELFF
.,TRBV7-2,.,TRBJ2-7,TGTGCCAGCAGTTACAACCCGGGCTACGAGCAGTACTTC,CASSYNPGYEQYF
.,TRBV5-3,.,TRBJ2-7,TGTGCCAGAAGCTTGTGGGTCAGGGTGGGGAACGAGCAGTACTTC,CARSLWVRVGNEQYF
TRBD2,TRBV19,once,TRBJ2-7,TGTGCCAGTAGTGCGGGAGGGTACTACGAGCAGTACTTC,CASSAGGYYEQYF
TRBD1,TRBV7-2,.,TRBJ1-2,TGTGCCAGCAGTTTCGCAAAGGGACAGGGAGAATATGGCTACACCTTC,CASSFAKGQGEYGYTF
.,TRBV27,.,TRBJ2-7,TGTGCCAGCAGGGGCCTCATCCCGAACGAGCAGTACTTC,CASRGLIPNEQYF
.,TRBV9,.,TRBJ1-2,TGTGCCAGCAGCGTACTCGACACCCTCTATGGCTACACCTTC,CASSVLDTLYGYTF
.,TRBV6-2/TRBV6-3,.,TRBJ2-5,TGTGCCAGCAGTTCACTGGACTTTCAAGAGACCCAGTACTTC,CASSSLDFQETQYF
.,TRBV3-1/TRBV3-2,.,TRBJ1-4,TGTGCCAGCAGTCGACAGTCCCTTAATGAAAAACTGTTTTTT,CASSRQSLNEKLFF
.,TRBV29-1,.,TRBJ1-5,TGCAGCGTACGGGACACCCAGGACCAGCCCCAGCATTTT,CSVRDTQDQPQHF
.,TRBV6-5,.,TRBJ2-7,TGTGCCAGCAGAACCGGGACACAGGGCTCCTACGAGCAGTACTTC,CASRTGTQGSYEQYF
.,TRBV15,.,TRBJ1-4,TGTGCCACCAGCGTGGGAGGGGGAACTAATGAAAAACTGTTTTTT,CATSVGGGTNEKLFF
.,TRBV3-1/TRBV3-2,.,TRBJ1-3,TGTGCCAGCAGCCAAGCGATGGAGAGCTCTGGAAACACCATATATTTT,CASSQAMESSGNTIYF
.,TRBV12-3/TRBV12-4,once,TRBJ2-1,TGTGCCAGCAGCAGGGGTGTTGAGCAGTTCTTC,CASSRGVEQFF
TRBD1,TRBV19,.,TRBJ2-7,TGTGCCAGTAGCCGACAGGGCGGCTACGAGCAGTACTTC,CASSRQGGYEQYF
.,TRBV6-5,.,TRBJ2-7,TGTGCCAGCAGTTCCCTAAGGAGGAATCCGACCTACGAGCAGTACTTC,CASSSLRRNPTYEQYF
.,TRBV25-1,.,TRBJ1-1,TGTGCCAGCAGTGAGTTAAGGACATTGAACACTGAAGCTTTCTTT,CASSELRTLNTEAFF
TRBD1,TRBV6-5,.,TRBJ1-1,TGTGCCAGCAAAACAGGGGGGGCTGAAGCTTTCTTT,CASKTGGAEAFF
TRBD1,TRBV19,once,TRBJ2-7,TGTGCCAGTAGTATGGGACAGGTCTACGAGCAGTACTTC,CASSMGQVYEQYF
TRBD1,TRBV7-7,.,TRBJ1-6,TGTGCTAGCAGCCCGGGGACAGGGGGTTTCCGATTCTTT,CASSPGTGGFRFF
.,TRBV27,.,TRBJ2-5,TGTGCCAGCAGTTTCCACCCTAGGGGTGTGGAGACCCAGTACTTC,CASSFHPRGVETQYF
TRBD1,TRBV27,.,TRBJ2-7,TGTGCCAGCAGTTCACTACCGGGACAGGGGATCCACGAGCAGTACTTC,CASSSLPGQGIHEQYF
TRBD1,TRBV7-2,.,TRBJ1-2,TGTGCCAGCAGCTTAGTGACAGGGGGAGACTATGGCTACACCTTC,CASSLVTGGDYGYTF
.,TRBV19,.,TRBJ1-3,TGTGCCAGTAGTATCGGGGCAGGGGATGGAAACACCATATATTTT,CASSIGAGDGNTIYF
.,TRBV5-1,.,TRBJ1-5,TGCGCCAGCAGCTTAAACGGGGGGAATCAGCCCCAGCATTTT,CASSLNGGNQPQHF
.,TRBV5-6,.,TRBJ2-2,TGTGCCAGCAGCTTGTCTGTGACAGCGAACACCGGGGAGCTGTTTTTT,CASSLSVTANTGELFF
TRBD1,TRBV25-1,.,TRBJ1-6,TGTGCCAGCGGCCGGGACAGAAATTCACCCCTCCACTTT,CASGRDRNSPLHF
.,TRBV7-9,.,TRBJ2-7,TGTGCCAGCAGCTCCAGCGGACAGTTCTACGAGCAGTACTTC,CASSSSGQFYEQYF
TRBD2,TRBV4-3,.,TRBJ2-7,TGCGCCAGCAGCAGCGCGGGAGGGTCCGAGCAGTACTTC,CASSSAGGSEQYF